The present T cell receptor beta chain was sequenced within a study of blood T cell repertoires in COVID-19. Overall study: Samples taken during acute and convalescent COVID-19 were collected in the United States, Italy and Spain.

V shed 2 bases and J 2 bases; nucleotides not matched to a gene: 6. This CDR3 has 15 amino acids. Germline-derived CDR1 and CDR2 are SGHAT and FQDESV (reference sequence). Authors' data handling: Estimates of nucleated cell counts were drawn from the amplification of reference gene primers. Repertoires were generated with immunoSEQ multiplex PCR, while TCRdb's copy carries only in-frame clones and drops some. D and trimming come from the DNA, and the V and J calls and clone size come from that table. The sample consists of fewer than 250,000 clones, approximately 90% of them appearing once. The V gene is TRBV11-1, the J gene TRBJ2-7, with TRBD2 identical over 7 bases. The sample was peripheral blood. This clonotype was obtained from a man aged 30-40 years with COVID-19, enrolled during active disease. CDR3 protein: CASSLYRGETYEQYF. Here the CDR3 DNA reads TGTGCCAGCAGCTTATATCGGGGGGAGACCTACGAGCAGTACTTC.